This T cell receptor (beta chain) was profiled in a study of regulatory T cells in long-lasting Graves disease. About this clonotype: A read error is possible here, since a much larger clone lies one base away.

The time point here: newly diagnosed GD, antithyroid drugs for less than 3 months. Following extraction of RNA from PBMCs, that RNA was used to make the TCR library. Assembly of TCR beta libraries relied on iRepertoire HTBI primers together with Arm-PCR of CDR3 regions. Via MiXCR, TCRdb re-called the multiplex PCR reads, giving one row per CDR3 protein. The data hold 400,000 to 450,000 distinct CDR3 sequences, with about a sixth observed a single time. There are 16 residues in the CDR3. The germline V gene encodes CDR1 MDHEN and CDR2 SYDVKM. Germline trimming cut 7 bases from V and 7 bases from J; bases unmatched to any gene: 16. Another study also made use of these data, one on T cells in Graves' hyperthyroidism and ophthalmopathy.

The clonotype comes from a woman in her 30s with Graves disease. The chain employs TRBV28 and TRBJ2-7, with TRBD2 matching 10 bases. The material was peripheral blood mononuclear cells (PBMCs), obtained at new diagnosis, from a patient treated with antithyroid drugs. CDR3 nucleotides: TGTGCCAGCAAAGGTAAAGCGGGAGGGCCTTACAATGAGCAGTACTTC. Its protein is CASKGKAGGPYNEQYF.